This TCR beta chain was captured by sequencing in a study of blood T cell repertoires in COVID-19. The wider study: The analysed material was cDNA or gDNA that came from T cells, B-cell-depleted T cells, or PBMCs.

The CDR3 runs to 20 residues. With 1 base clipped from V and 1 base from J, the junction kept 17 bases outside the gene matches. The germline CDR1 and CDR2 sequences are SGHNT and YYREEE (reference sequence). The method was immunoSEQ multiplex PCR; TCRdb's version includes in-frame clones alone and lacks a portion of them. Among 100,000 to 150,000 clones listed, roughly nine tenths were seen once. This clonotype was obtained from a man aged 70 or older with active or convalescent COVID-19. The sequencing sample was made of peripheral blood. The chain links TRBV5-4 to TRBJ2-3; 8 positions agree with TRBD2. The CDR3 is CASSLRTVIQAGVGTDTQYF. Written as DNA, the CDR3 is TGTGCCAGCAGCTTGAGAACGGTTATTCAAGCGGGAGTAGGCACAGATACGCAGTATTTT.